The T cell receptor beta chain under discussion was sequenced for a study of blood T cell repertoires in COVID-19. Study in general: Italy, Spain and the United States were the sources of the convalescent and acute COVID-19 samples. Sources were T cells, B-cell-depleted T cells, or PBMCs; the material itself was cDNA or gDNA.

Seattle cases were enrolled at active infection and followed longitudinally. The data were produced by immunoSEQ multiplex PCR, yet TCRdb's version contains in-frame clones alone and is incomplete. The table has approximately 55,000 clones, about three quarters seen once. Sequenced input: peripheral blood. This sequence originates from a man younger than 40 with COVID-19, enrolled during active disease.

The CDR3 nucleotides are TGCAGCGTGGCAGATTCGAACACCGGGGAGCTGTTTTTT. Amino acids: CSVADSNTGELFF. The V gene is TRBV29-1, the J gene TRBJ2-2; D unresolved. CDR1 is SQVTM, CDR2 ANQGSEA, per germline. This CDR3 contains 13 residues. Deletions cut 6 bases from V and 0 bases from J, with 8 bases between.